The clone carrying this TCR beta chain was counted many times. Antigen specificity is unknown. RNA transcripts yielded amplified TCR beta CDR3 regions. The workflow started with a first-round RT-PCR run with HTBI primers and then moved on to a second-round multiplex PCR. Using its own MiXCR run on the multiplex PCR reads, TCRdb lists one record per CDR3 protein. The sample yields almost 750,000 distinct CDR3 sequences, roughly 40% seen once. These data originate in a study of Graves' ophthalmopathy and Graves' hyperthyroidism. Points from the study as a whole: Most thyroid clonotypes with frequency above 0.001 were detected in blood too.

This TCR came from an adult man with Graves' ophthalmopathy. Material: peripheral blood.

CDR3 sequence (DNA): TGTGCCAGTAGTACCCCTCGAGGCCCTGGCTACACCTTC. Its protein is CASSTPRGPGYTF. The rearrangement links TRBV19 to TRBJ1-2; D unclear. Germline V CDR1 and CDR2: LNHDA, SQIVND (reference sequence). This CDR3 is 13 amino acids long. The V end lost 4 bases, the J end lost 7 bases, and 13 bases lay between the germline ends.